This T cell receptor beta chain was identified during a study of shared clonotypes between healthy human individuals. TCRdb's table, derived via immunoSEQ multiplex PCR, lists solely in-frame clones and lacks some. The top ten hold around 15% of the sample, which has under 350,000 clones, more than 75% seen once. This CDR3 comprises 15 residues. Per germline, CDR1 SGHDN and CDR2 FVKESK. V dropped 1 base and J dropped 3 bases, with 13 bases sitting between them. The receptor's source is a man younger than 35 in good health. This rearrangement joins TRBV14 to TRBJ2-7; D is unclear. Sequences were obtained from memory CD8+ T cells sorted from blood. Subset specified: CD45RO+ cells pooled with CCR7-negative TemRA cells. The CDR3 sequence is CASSQGYGHNYEQYF. The CDR3 DNA reads as TGTGCCAGCAGCCAAGGGTACGGGCACAACTACGAGCAGTACTTC.